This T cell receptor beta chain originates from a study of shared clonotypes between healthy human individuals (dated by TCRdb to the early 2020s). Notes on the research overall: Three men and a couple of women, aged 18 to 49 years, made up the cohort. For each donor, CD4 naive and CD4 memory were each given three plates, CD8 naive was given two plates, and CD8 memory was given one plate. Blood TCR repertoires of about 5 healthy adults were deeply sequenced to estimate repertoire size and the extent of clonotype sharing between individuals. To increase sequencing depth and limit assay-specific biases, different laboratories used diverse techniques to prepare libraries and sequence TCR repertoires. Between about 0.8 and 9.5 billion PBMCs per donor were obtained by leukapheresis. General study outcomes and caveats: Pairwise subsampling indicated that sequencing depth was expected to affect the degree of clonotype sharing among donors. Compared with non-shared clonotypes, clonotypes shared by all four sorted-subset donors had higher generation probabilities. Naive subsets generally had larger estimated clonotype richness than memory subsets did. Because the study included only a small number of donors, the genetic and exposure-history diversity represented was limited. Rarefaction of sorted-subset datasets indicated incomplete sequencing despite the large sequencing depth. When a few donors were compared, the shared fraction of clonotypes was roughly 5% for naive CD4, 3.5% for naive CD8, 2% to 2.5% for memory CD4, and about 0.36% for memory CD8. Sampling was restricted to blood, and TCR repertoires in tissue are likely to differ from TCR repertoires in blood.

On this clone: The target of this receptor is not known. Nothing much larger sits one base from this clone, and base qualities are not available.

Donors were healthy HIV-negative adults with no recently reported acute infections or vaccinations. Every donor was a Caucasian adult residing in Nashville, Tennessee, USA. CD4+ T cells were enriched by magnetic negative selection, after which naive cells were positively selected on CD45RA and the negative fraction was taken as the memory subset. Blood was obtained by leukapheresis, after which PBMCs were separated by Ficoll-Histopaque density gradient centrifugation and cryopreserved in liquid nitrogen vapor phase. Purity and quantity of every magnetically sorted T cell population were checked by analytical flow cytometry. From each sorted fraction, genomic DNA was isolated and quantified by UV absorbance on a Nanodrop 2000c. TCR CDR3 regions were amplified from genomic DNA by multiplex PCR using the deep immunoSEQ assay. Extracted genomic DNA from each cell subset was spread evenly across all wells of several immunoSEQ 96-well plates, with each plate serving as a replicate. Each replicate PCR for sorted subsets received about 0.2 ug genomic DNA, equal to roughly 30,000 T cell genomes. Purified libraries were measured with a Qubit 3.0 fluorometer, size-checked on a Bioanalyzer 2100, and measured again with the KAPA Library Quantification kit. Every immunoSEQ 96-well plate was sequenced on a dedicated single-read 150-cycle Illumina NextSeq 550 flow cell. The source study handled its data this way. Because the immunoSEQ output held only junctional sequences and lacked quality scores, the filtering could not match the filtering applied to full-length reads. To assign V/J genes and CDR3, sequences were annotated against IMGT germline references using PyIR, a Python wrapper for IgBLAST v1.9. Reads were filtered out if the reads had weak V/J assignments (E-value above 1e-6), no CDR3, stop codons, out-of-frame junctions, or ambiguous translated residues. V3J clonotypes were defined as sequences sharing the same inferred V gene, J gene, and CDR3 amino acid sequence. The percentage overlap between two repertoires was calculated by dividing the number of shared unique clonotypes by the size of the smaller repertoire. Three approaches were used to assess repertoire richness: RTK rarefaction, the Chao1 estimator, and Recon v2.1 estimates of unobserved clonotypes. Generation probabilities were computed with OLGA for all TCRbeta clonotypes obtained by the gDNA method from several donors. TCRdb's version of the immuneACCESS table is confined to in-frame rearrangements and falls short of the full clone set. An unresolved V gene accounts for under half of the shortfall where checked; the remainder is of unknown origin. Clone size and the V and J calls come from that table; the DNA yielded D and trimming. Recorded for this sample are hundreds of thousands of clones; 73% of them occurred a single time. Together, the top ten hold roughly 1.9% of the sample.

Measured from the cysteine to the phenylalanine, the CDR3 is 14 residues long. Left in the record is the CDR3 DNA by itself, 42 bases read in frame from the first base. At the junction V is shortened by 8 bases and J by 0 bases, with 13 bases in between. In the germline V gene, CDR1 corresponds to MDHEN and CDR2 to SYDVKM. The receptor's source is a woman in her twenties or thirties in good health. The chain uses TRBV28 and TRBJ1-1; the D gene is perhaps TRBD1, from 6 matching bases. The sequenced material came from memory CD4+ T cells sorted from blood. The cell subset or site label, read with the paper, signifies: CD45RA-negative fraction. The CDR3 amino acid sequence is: CASGLGAMNTEAFF. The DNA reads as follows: TGTGCCAGCGGGTTGGGGGCCATGAACACTGAAGCTTTCTTT.